The 6 T cell receptor beta chains in this list originate from one sample, sequenced in a study of PD-1 blockade in classical Hodgkin lymphoma. The assay was immunoSEQ multiplex PCR, and TCRdb's table has in-frame clones only and misses some. Of approximately 3,000 clones listed, roughly 71% are singletons. Time point noted: newly diagnosed, previously untreated cHL patient sample. By magnetic negative selection, CD8+ T cells were isolated from the thawed PBMCs. The sample comprised CD8+ T cells from blood. These receptors were obtained from a human donor with classical Hodgkin lymphoma.

The gene calls are TRBV28 and TRBJ1-1; D is unclear. Germline CDR1 is MDHEN and CDR2 is SYDVKM. V lost 5 bases to trimming and J lost 6 bases, with 13 bases between them. This CDR3 is 13 amino acids long. The CDR3 sequence: CASSRRTGPEAFF. DNA of the CDR3: TGTGCCAGCAGTCGCCGTACTGGTCCTGAAGCTTTCTTT.

J is TRBJ2-1 and V is TRBV27, with D maybe TRBD2 (6 bases). V dropped 1 base and J dropped 0 bases, with 13 bases sitting between them. The CDR3 is 17 residues long. The germline V gene has CDR1 MNHEY and CDR2 SMNVEV (reference sequence). Here the CDR3 DNA reads TGTGCCAGCAGTTTATGGGTAGCGGCTTACTCCTACAATGAGCAGTTCTTC. Translated, it gives CASSLWVAAYSYNEQFF.

The rearrangement joins TRBV5-8 to TRBJ2-2; 8 nucleotides align to TRBD1. V shed 4 bases, J shed 1 base, and the junction held 9 bases outside the gene matches. This CDR3 is 17 amino acids long. Germline-derived CDR1 and CDR2 are SGHTS and YDEGEE. The CDR3 bases are TGTGCCAGCAGCCCGCGAGCCGGGACAGGGAACACCGGGGAGCTGTTTTTT. It yields the protein CASSPRAGTGNTGELFF.

The chain is built from TRBV2 and TRBJ2-7; no clear D gene. Germline CDR1 reads SNHLY; CDR2 reads FYNNEI. V was pared by 1 base and J by 2 bases, with 21 bases between. The CDR3 is made up of 18 amino acids. CDR3 protein: CASSEDQSRYINPYEQYF. DNA of the CDR3: TGTGCCAGCAGTGAAGATCAAAGTAGGTATATCAACCCCTACGAGCAGTACTTC.

This clone appeared a few times. The rearrangement links TRBV7-2 to TRBJ1-5, with 8 nucleotides matching TRBD1. The V and J ends lost 1 base and 3 bases, in that order; junction bases with no gene match: 11. Germline assignment: CDR1 SGHTA and CDR2 FQGNSA. The length of the CDR3 is 18 residues. CDR3 sequence (DNA): TGTGCCAGCAGCTTAGTGGGCCGGACAGGGAGGTTCAATCAGCCCCAGCATTTT. Translated, it gives CASSLVGRTGRFNQPQHF.

The chain combines TRBV5-6 with TRBJ2-3, with a tentative D call TRBD1 (6 bases). Per germline, CDR1 SGHDT and CDR2 YYEEEE. This CDR3 has 17 amino acids. Trimming took 0 bases from V and 4 from J, leaving 18 bases between them. CDR3 DNA: TGTGCCAGCAGCTTGGTCCTGGGGACACCCCTTTCAGATACGCAGTATTTT. Residues: CASSLVLGTPLSDTQYF. The whole variable domain, filled in from reference TRBV5-6 and TRBJ2-3, reads DAGVTQSPTHLIKTRGQQVTLRCSPKSGHDTVSWYQQALGQGPQFIFQYYEEEERQRGNFPDRFSGHQFPNYSSELNVNALLLGDSALYLCASSLVLGTPLSDTQYFGPGTRLTVL.